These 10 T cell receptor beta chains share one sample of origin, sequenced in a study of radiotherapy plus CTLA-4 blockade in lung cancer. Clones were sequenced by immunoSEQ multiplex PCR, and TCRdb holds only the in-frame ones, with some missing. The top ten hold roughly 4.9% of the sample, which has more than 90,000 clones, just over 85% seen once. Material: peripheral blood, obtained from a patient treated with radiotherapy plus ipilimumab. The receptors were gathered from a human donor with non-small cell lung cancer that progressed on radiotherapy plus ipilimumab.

The CDR3 reads CASSLQGQNTEAFF. DNA of the CDR3: TGTGCCAGCAGTTTACAAGGGCAGAACACTGAAGCTTTCTTT. The chain is built from TRBV28 and TRBJ1-1; D is undetermined. The CDR3 totals 14 residues. Germline V CDR1 and CDR2: MDHEN, SYDVKM. The germline V and J ends were trimmed by 2 bases and 1 base, with 8 bases remaining between them.

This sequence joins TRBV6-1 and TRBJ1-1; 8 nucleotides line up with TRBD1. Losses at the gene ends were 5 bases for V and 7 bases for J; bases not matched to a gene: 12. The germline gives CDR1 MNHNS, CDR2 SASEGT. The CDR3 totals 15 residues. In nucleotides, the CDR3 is TGTGCCAGCAGTCCCCGGACAGGGCGGGAGATTGAAGCTTTCTTT. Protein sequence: CASSPRTGREIEAFF.

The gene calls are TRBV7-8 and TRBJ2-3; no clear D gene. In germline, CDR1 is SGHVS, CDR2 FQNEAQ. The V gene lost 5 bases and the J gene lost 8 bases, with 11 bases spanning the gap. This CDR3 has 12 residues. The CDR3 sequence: CASSPSLITQYF. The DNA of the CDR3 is TGTGCCAGCAGCCCCTCCCTCATTACGCAGTATTTT.

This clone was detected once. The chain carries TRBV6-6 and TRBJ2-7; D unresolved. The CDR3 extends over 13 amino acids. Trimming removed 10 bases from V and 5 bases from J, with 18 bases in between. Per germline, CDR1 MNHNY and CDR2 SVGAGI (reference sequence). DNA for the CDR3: TGTGCCAACCGGGCTGTCGGGTCGAACGAGCAGTACTTC. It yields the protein CANRAVGSNEQYF.

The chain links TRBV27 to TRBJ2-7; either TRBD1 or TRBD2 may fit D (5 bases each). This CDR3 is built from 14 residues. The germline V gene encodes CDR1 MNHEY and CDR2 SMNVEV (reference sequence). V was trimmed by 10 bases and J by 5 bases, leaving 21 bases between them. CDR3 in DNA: TGTGCCACCAGCAGATATACAGGAGGCCACGAGCAGTACTTC. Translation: CATSRYTGGHEQYF.

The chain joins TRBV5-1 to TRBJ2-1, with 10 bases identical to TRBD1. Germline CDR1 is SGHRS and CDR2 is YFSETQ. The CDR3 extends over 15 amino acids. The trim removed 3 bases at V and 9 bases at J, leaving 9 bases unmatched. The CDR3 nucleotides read TGCGCCAGCAGCTCGACTCGACAGGGGGCAAGTGAGCAGTTCTTC. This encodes CASSSTRQGASEQFF.

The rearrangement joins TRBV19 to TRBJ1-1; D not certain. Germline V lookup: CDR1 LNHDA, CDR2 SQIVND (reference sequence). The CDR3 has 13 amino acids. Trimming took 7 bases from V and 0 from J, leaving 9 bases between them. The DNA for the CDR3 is TGTGCCAGTATAGGACTTTTGAACACTGAAGCTTTCTTT. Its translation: CASIGLLNTEAFF.

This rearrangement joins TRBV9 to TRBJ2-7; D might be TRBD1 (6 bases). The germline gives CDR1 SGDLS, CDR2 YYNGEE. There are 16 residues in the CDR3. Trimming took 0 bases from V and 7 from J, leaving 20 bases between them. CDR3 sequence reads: CASSVEGSWGPREQYF. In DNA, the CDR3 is TGTGCCAGCAGCGTAGAGGGGTCGTGGGGGCCGAGGGAGCAGTACTTC.

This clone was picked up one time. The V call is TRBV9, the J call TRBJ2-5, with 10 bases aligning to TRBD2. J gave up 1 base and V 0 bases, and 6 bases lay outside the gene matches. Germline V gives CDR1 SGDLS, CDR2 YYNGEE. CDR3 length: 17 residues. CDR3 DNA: TGTGCCAGCAGCGTAGACGTAGCGGGAGGCGTCCAAGAGACCCAGTACTTC. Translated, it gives CASSVDVAGGVQETQYF.

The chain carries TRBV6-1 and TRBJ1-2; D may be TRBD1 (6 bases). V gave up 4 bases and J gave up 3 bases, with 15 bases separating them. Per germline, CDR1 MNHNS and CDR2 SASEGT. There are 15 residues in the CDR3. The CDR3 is CASSGGGGGHYGYTF. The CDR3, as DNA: TGTGCCAGCAGTGGAGGAGGTGGGGGGCACTATGGCTACACCTTC.